These 8 T cell receptor beta chains were all obtained from the same sample, sequenced in a study of blood T cells in healthy people across ages. Next came a second PCR, run for roughly 7 to 12 cycles, which used a sample-barcoded 5' primer along with a J-beta primer mix. TCRdb passed the 5' RACE reads through MiXCR, listing each CDR3 protein once. Here the sample spans around 990,000 distinct CDR3 sequences, 35% to 40% being singletons. The specimen was blood. The receptors were gathered from a man between 18 and 29 years old in good health.

The chain uses TRBV10-3 and TRBJ2-3, with D tentatively TRBD2 (6 bases). The length of the CDR3 is 15 residues. V was cut by 4 bases and J by 6 bases, with 17 bases left in between. Germline values: CDR1 ENHRY, CDR2 SYGVKD. This CDR3 is CAISVLLAEGDTQYF. CDR3 bases: TGTGCCATCAGTGTACTACTAGCTGAGGGGGATACGCAGTATTTT.

There are many counts of this clonotype. V usage is TRBV12-3 or TRBV12-4 and J usage is TRBJ2-3; D perhaps matches TRBD1 (6 bases). Trimming cost V 5 bases and J 2 bases, with 17 bases left between them. This CDR3 has 16 residues. The CDR3 nucleotides read TGTGCCAGCAGTCCTCCGGGACATGTTAACACAGATACGCAGTATTTT. This translates into CASSPPGHVNTDTQYF.

J is TRBJ2-3 and V is TRBV9; the D gene is possibly TRBD2 (6 bases). The CDR3 runs 17 residues. Between the trimmed V and J ends, which lost 0 bases and 0 bases, there was a span of 14 bases. Germline V gene sequence: CDR1 SGDLS, CDR2 YYNGEE. CDR3 protein: CASSVDGGRASTDTQYF. CDR3 coding DNA: TGTGCCAGCAGCGTAGATGGAGGGAGAGCTAGCACAGATACGCAGTATTTT.

This clonotype came up a few times. The gene calls are TRBV11-2 and TRBJ2-5, with TRBD1 identical over 7 bases. J was trimmed by 5 bases and V by 1 base; bases with no gene match: 7. CDR3 length: 15 amino acids. The germline V gene has CDR1 SGHAT and CDR2 FQNNGV. CDR3 sequence reads: CASSLAGQMIETQYF. The CDR3 DNA follows: TGTGCCAGCAGCTTAGCGGGACAGATGATTGAGACCCAGTACTTC.

The V call is TRBV12-3 or TRBV12-4, the J call TRBJ1-6; no clear D gene. CDR3 length: 12 amino acids. Trimming removed 5 bases from V and 9 bases from J, with 8 bases in between. The CDR3 loop is CASSPISSPLHF. CDR3 DNA: TGTGCCAGCAGTCCTATTTCTTCACCCCTCCACTTT.

This clonotype was counted only a few times. This chain links TRBV3-1 with TRBJ1-2; D unresolved. This CDR3 comprises 15 residues. The V and J ends lost 1 base and 3 bases respectively, with 12 bases between them. Germline CDR1 reads LGHDT; CDR2 reads YNNKEL (reference sequence). CDR3 region: CASSQAAGNDYGYTF. CDR3 in DNA: TGTGCCAGCAGCCAAGCTGCCGGTAACGACTATGGCTACACCTTC.

This clonotype has just one count. This chain joins TRBV10-3 and TRBJ2-2; no reliable D call. CDR3 length: 15 residues. V was clipped by 3 bases and J by 6 bases, with 14 bases between them. The germline V gene has CDR1 ENHRY and CDR2 SYGVKD. CDR3 residues: CAISEGQAKAGELFF. CDR3 coding DNA: TGTGCCATCAGTGAAGGCCAGGCGAAGGCCGGGGAGCTGTTTTTT.

The V gene is TRBV7-2, the J gene TRBJ1-2; D is undetermined. Germline CDR1 is SGHTA and CDR2 is FQGNSA. The CDR3 spans 14 residues. The ends were cut back, 5 bases at V and 4 bases at J, with 14 bases in the middle. CDR3 protein: CASSPGVFFYGYTF. The CDR3 region has the DNA TGTGCCAGCAGCCCCGGGGTATTCTTCTATGGCTACACCTTC.